This T cell receptor (beta chain) was captured in a study of blood T cell repertoires in COVID-19. For the study at large: The United States, Italy and Spain supplied acute and convalescent COVID-19 samples.

J was trimmed by 0 bases and V by 6 bases; bases with no gene match: 8. The CDR3 is made up of 16 amino acids. Germline CDR1 LNHDA, CDR2 SQIVND (reference sequence). TCRdb's table, derived via immunoSEQ multiplex PCR, lists solely in-frame clones and lacks some. The sample yields a few hundred thousand clones, about four fifths seen once. This clonotype was sampled from a woman of 80 years or more with acute or convalescent COVID-19. The gene calls are TRBV19 and TRBJ1-5; 7 nucleotides line up with TRBD1. The sample comprised peripheral blood. CDR3 DNA: TGTGCCAGTAGCACGACGGGGACAGATAGCAATCAGCCCCAGCATTTT. Translating it yields CASSTTGTDSNQPQHF.